The 24 T cell receptor beta chains below come from one sample, sequenced in a study of T cells in Graves' hyperthyroidism and ophthalmopathy. It was RNA transcripts that yielded the amplified TCR beta CDR3 regions. The HTBI set primed first-round TCR CDR3 RT-PCR. TCRdb independently ran MiXCR on the multiplex PCR reads; one entry per CDR3 protein. The profile shows 250,000 or so distinct CDR3 sequences, 13% to 15% of them singletons. Sequencing was done on a sample of blood. These receptors came from a woman in her thirties or forties with Graves' hyperthyroidism that later progressed to Graves' ophthalmopathy.

This chain uses TRBV4-1 with TRBJ2-1; 8 bases are a match to TRBD2. J gave up 4 bases and V 3 bases, and 8 bases lay outside the gene matches. Germline CDR1 MGHRA, CDR2 YSYEKL. The CDR3 has 16 residues. CDR3 sequence: CASSHPLGTSYNEQFF. The CDR3, as DNA: TGCGCCAGCAGCCACCCATTAGGGACTAGTTACAATGAGCAGTTCTTC.

This clonotype was observed many times. CDR3 coding DNA: TGTGCCAGCAGTCCCTCCGGGACACAGTTATACGAGCAGTACTTC. Its protein is CASSPSGTQLYEQYF. The rearrangement links TRBV6-1 to TRBJ2-7, with D perhaps TRBD1 (6 bases). This CDR3 contains 15 residues. Germline V CDR1 and CDR2: MNHNS, SASEGT. Trimming shortened V by 5 bases and J by 4 bases, and 18 bases separated the two germline ends.

This clonotype has a count of ten or more. The gene calls are TRBV11-1 and TRBJ1-3; D not resolved. Trimming removed 3 bases at V and 2 bases at J, with 8 bases between. This CDR3 has 14 residues. In germline, CDR1 is SGHAT, CDR2 FQDESV (reference sequence). The CDR3 sequence is CASSFSSPGNTIYF. The CDR3 nucleotides read TGTGCCAGCAGCTTCTCGAGTCCTGGAAACACCATATATTTT.

This clonotype was detected ten times or more. The CDR3 spells CASSMAVGNQPQHF. In nucleotides, the CDR3 is TGTGCCAGTAGTATGGCTGTGGGCAATCAGCCCCAGCATTTT. The chain is built from TRBV19 and TRBJ1-5; no clear D gene. This CDR3 region has 14 residues. V was clipped by 3 bases and J by 2 bases, with 8 bases between them. Germline V lookup: CDR1 LNHDA, CDR2 SQIVND (reference sequence).

This clonotype was counted ten times or more. The chain combines TRBV5-1 with TRBJ2-5; no clear D gene. V lost 6 bases, J lost 2 bases, and 17 bases lay in between. The CDR3 consists of 15 residues. CDR1 and CDR2 (germline): SGHRS, YFSETQ. The CDR3 protein is CASTIQDPLQETQYF. Here the CDR3 DNA reads TGCGCCAGCACTATTCAGGACCCCCTACAAGAGACCCAGTACTTC.

Details on this clonotype: A junction end diverges from the germline sequence, so it may reflect a read error. The chain uses TRBV6-8 and TRBJ2-1; 7 positions agree with TRBD2. Germline loops: CDR1 MNHGY, CDR2 SAAAGT. The CDR3 is made up of 12 amino acids. This CDR3 is CARDGLDNEQFF. As DNA, the CDR3 is TGCGCCAGGGACGGACTAGACAATGAGCAGTTCTTC.

At least ten counts were recorded for this clonotype. The rearrangement links TRBV30 to TRBJ2-5; D gene uncertain. Looked up from germline, CDR1 is GTSNPN and CDR2 is SVGIG (reference sequence). This CDR3 is built from 11 residues. The V gene lost 0 bases and the J gene lost 4 bases, with 3 bases spanning the gap. CDR3 coding DNA: TGTGCCTGGAGTGTTTTAGAGACCCAGTACTTC. It codes for CAWSVLETQYF. Full variable domain (missing parts from reference TRBV30 and TRBJ2-5): SQTIHQWPATLVQPVGSPLSLECTVEGTSNPNLYWYRQAAGRGLQLLFYSVGIGQISSEVPQNLSASRPQDRQFILSSKKLLLSDSGFYLCAWSVLETQYFGPGTRLLVL.

There are many counts of this clonotype. This chain joins TRBV19 and TRBJ2-2; TRBD1 matches at 10 bases. CDR1 and CDR2 (germline): LNHDA, SQIVND (reference sequence). The length of the CDR3 is 18 residues. Losses at the gene ends were 5 bases for V and 0 bases for J; bases not matched to a gene: 9. The DNA for the CDR3 is TGTGCCAGTAGTCTCAGGAGACAGGGGGCGTCGAACACCGGGGAGCTGTTTTTT. Protein sequence: CASSLRRQGASNTGELFF.

Only a few counts were recorded for this clonotype. A much larger clone lies one base from this, so it may be a read error. This CDR3 is missing its conserved last phenylalanine or tryptophan, likely due to a read error. The J gene is TRBJ2-3, the V gene TRBV28; D not certain. The CDR3 contains 16 residues. Germline V lookup: CDR1 MDHEN, CDR2 SYDVKM. Trimming took 0 bases from V and 0 from J, leaving 10 bases between them. The CDR3 region has the DNA TGTGCCAGCAGTTTATGGAAGAAAGGTAGCACAGATACGCAGTATCTT. This translates into CASSLWKKGSTDTQYL.

In its sample, this clonotype was seen a few times. J is TRBJ2-2 and V is TRBV5-6, with 16 bases lining up with TRBD2. The junction had 1 base not matched to a gene; V was cut back by 2 bases and J by 0 bases. The CDR3 extends over 18 amino acids. The germline V gene has CDR1 SGHDT and CDR2 YYEEEE. The CDR3 region has the DNA TGTGCCAGCAGCTTCGGGACTAGCGGGAGGGCGAACACCGGGGAGCTGTTTTTT. This translates into CASSFGTSGRANTGELFF.

This clonotype was recorded many times. The V gene is TRBV4-1, the J gene TRBJ2-7, with TRBD1 as a possible D gene (6 bases). From germline, CDR1 is MGHRA and CDR2 YSYEKL. CDR3 length: 13 amino acids. Trimming pared 4 bases from V and 5 bases from J, leaving 12 bases between. For the CDR3, the DNA is TGCGCCAGCAGCCGACAGGTAACCGACGAGCAGTACTTC. Protein: CASSRQVTDEQYF.

On this clonotype: One junction end disagrees with the germline gene, perhaps due to a read error. The chain is built from TRBV10-3 and TRBJ2-3, with D possibly matching TRBD1 (5 bases). CDR3 length: 14 residues. CDR1 is ENHRY, CDR2 SYGVKD, per germline. The CDR3 loop reads CPISAVTATDTQYF. CDR3 DNA: TGTCCCATCAGTGCTGTGACAGCCACAGATACGCAGTATTTT.

This clonotype was seen repeatedly, ten times or more. CDR3 amino acids: CASSLTGPYNEQFF. The DNA of the CDR3 is TGTGCCAGCAGTTTAACCGGGCCCTACAATGAGCAGTTCTTC. J is TRBJ2-1 and V is TRBV27; D not certain. Trimming took off 2 bases at V and 2 bases at J, with 7 bases between the two ends. This CDR3 has 14 amino acids. The germline V gene encodes CDR1 MNHEY and CDR2 SMNVEV (reference sequence).

The table lists this clonotype with a few counts. This rearrangement joins TRBV4-1 to TRBJ2-3; the D is unclear. The germline V gene has CDR1 MGHRA and CDR2 YSYEKL. The CDR3 has 13 residues. The ends were cut back, 1 base at V and 7 bases at J, with 9 bases in the middle. CDR3 coding DNA: TGCGCCAGCAGCCAAGTGGGTGAACATACGCAGTATTTT. The encoded protein is CASSQVGEHTQYF.

A few counts support this clonotype. The V gene is TRBV5-1, the J gene TRBJ1-1, with TRBD1 matching over 7 bases. The CDR3 covers 14 residues. The V gene end was trimmed by 0 bases and the J gene end by 5 bases; junction bases not matched to a gene: 4. Germline CDR1 reads SGHRS; CDR2 reads YFSETQ. The CDR3 loop reads CASSLAGTDTEAFF. For the CDR3, the DNA is TGCGCCAGCAGCTTGGCCGGGACAGATACTGAAGCTTTCTTT.

The V and J genes are TRBV29-1 and TRBJ2-1; 9 bases are a match to TRBD2. CDR1 SQVTM and CDR2 ANQGSEA come from the germline V gene. With 6 bases clipped from V and 5 bases from J, the junction kept 5 bases outside the gene matches. The CDR3 is 13 residues long. CDR3 amino acids: CSVSAGGNNEQFF. The CDR3 DNA sequence: TGCAGCGTGTCGGCGGGAGGGAACAATGAGCAGTTCTTC.

This clonotype was counted ten times or more. The J gene is TRBJ2-1, the V gene TRBV20-1; 11 bases agree with TRBD1. Germline values: CDR1 DFQATT, CDR2 SNEGSKA (reference sequence). This CDR3 spans 18 amino acids. J was trimmed by 1 base and V by 4 bases; bases with no gene match: 12. The CDR3 sequence is CSATGQGGTSGSYNEQFF. The CDR3 bases are TGCAGTGCTACGGGACAGGGGGGAACTAGCGGATCCTACAATGAGCAGTTCTTC.

This clonotype has a count of ten or more. This chain connects TRBV11-3 to TRBJ2-2, with TRBD2 as a possible D gene (6 bases). V lost 0 bases and J lost 2, with 16 bases in between. Germline V gene data show CDR1 as SGHNT and CDR2 as YENEEA. The CDR3 has 18 amino acids. The CDR3 coding sequence is TGTGCCAGCAGCTTAGAGCGCTGGGACTCATTAAACACCGGGGAGCTGTTTTTT. Translated: CASSLERWDSLNTGELFF.

V is TRBV28 and J is TRBJ1-6; no firm D call. The CDR3 has 12 amino acids. V lost 4 bases and J 14 bases, leaving 12 bases between the germline ends. In germline, CDR1 is MDHEN, CDR2 SYDVKM. This chain's CDR3 is CASSSGDQALHF. Written as DNA, the CDR3 is TGTGCCAGCAGTTCCGGAGATCAGGCCCTCCACTTT.

This clonotype was observed many times. The chain is built from TRBV6-5 and TRBJ2-1; D remains unclear. The V and J ends lost 2 bases and 5 bases respectively, with 16 bases between them. The CDR3 contains 16 residues. Germline loops: CDR1 MNHEY, CDR2 SVGAGI. The CDR3 here is CASSYDLWAANNEQFF. The CDR3 region has the DNA TGTGCCAGCAGTTACGATCTGTGGGCCGCCAACAATGAGCAGTTCTTC.

In its sample, this clonotype was seen many times. The genes are TRBV2 and TRBJ1-4; no reliable D call. Germline V lookup: CDR1 SNHLY, CDR2 FYNNEI. CDR3 size: 13 residues. With 2 bases removed from V and 0 bases from J, the gap between germline ends came to 1 base. For the CDR3, the DNA is TGTGCCAGCAGTGAAACAACTAATGAAAAACTGTTTTTT. Translating gives CASSETTNEKLFF.

This clonotype showed up many times. V and J are TRBV4-1 and TRBJ2-1, with unresolved D. CDR3 length: 14 residues. V was shortened by 2 bases and J by 6 bases, with 11 bases between the two germline ends. Per germline, CDR1 MGHRA and CDR2 YSYEKL. CDR3 protein: CASSQTLRVNEQFF. CDR3 DNA: TGCGCCAGCAGCCAAACCCTACGGGTCAATGAGCAGTTCTTC.

The rearrangement joins TRBV12-3 or TRBV12-4 to TRBJ1-1, with D possibly matching TRBD1 (5 bases). V dropped 3 bases and J dropped 3 bases, with 8 bases sitting between them. This CDR3 is 13 amino acids long. The CDR3 here is CASSFQGDTEAFF. Written as DNA, the CDR3 is TGTGCCAGCAGTTTTCAGGGAGACACTGAAGCTTTCTTT.

This clonotype was recorded many times. This rearrangement joins TRBV7-2 to TRBJ2-7; D may be TRBD1 (6 bases). V was pared by 5 bases and J by 8 bases, with 25 bases between. CDR3 size: 16 residues. Germline CDR1 reads SGHTA; CDR2 reads FQGNSA. The CDR3 DNA is TGTGCCAGCAGCGGGGGCGCCGGGACGGCCCTAGGCCAGCAGTACTTC. This gives the protein CASSGGAGTALGQQYF.